These 26 T cell receptor beta chains came from one sample sequenced in a study of beta chain features in type 1 diabetes. The entirety of the isolated RNA underwent reverse transcription, so expressed TCRB transcripts were sequenced. Generated by immunoSEQ multiplex PCR, the TCRdb table keeps only in-frame clones and is missing some. The data contain 240,000 or so clones, approximately 13% of them singletons. Antigen specificity for these receptors is unknown. Whole-study results and caveats: Researchers report that Type 1 diabetes patients had moderately but significantly shorter TCRB CDR3s across all four CD4+ subsets.

The sample taken for sequencing was naive CD4+ T cells from blood. The receptor source for this set is a young man with type 1 diabetes.

This clone was picked up a small number of times. The chain is built from TRBV6-5 and TRBJ2-3; D gene uncertain. V was cut by 2 bases and J by 0 bases, with 3 bases left in between. CDR1 and CDR2 from the germline V gene are MNHEY and SVGAGI. This CDR3 spans 13 amino acids. The CDR3 sequence is CASSYQSTDTQYF. The CDR3 DNA is TGTGCCAGCAGTTACCAAAGCACAGATACGCAGTATTTT.

This clone was found a few times. V and J are TRBV20-1 and TRBJ1-2, with D unresolved. Trimming cost V 1 base and J 8 bases, with 8 bases left between them. The CDR3 consists of 11 residues. Germline V gene sequence: CDR1 DFQATT, CDR2 SNEGSKA (reference sequence). The CDR3 here is CSARVGGGYTF. CDR3 DNA: TGCAGTGCTAGAGTCGGCGGGGGCTACACCTTC.

The V and J genes are TRBV19 and TRBJ2-1, with D perhaps TRBD2 (6 bases). Germline CDR1 reads LNHDA; CDR2 reads SQIVND (reference sequence). Trimming removed 5 bases at V and 4 bases at J, with 15 bases between. The CDR3 contains 15 residues. The CDR3, as DNA: TGTGCCAGTAGTGTAGTGGCGGGGCTGTACAATGAGCAGTTCTTC. Amino acid sequence: CASSVVAGLYNEQFF.

This clone has just a few counts. The chain employs TRBV4-1 and TRBJ1-3; 8 nucleotides agree with TRBD1. V shed 1 base, J shed 1 base, and the junction held 6 bases outside the gene matches. This CDR3 has 17 residues. Germline V gives CDR1 MGHRA, CDR2 YSYEKL. DNA of the CDR3: TGCGCCAGCAGCCAAGTTCCGGGACAGGAATCTGGAAACACCATATATTTT. Amino acids: CASSQVPGQESGNTIYF.

This clone turned up a few times. The chain employs TRBV11-2 and TRBJ1-2, with 9 positions matching TRBD1. V shed 5 bases, J shed 4 bases, and the junction held 8 bases outside the gene matches. CDR1 and CDR2 (germline): SGHAT, FQNNGV. The CDR3 length is 15 residues. For the CDR3, the DNA is TGTGCCAGCAGCCCCCCGGGACAGGGAATCTATGGCTACACCTTC. Its translation is CASSPPGQGIYGYTF.

The V call is TRBV6-1, the J call TRBJ1-2; D is possibly TRBD1 (5 bases). This CDR3 is 12 amino acids long. Germline CDR1 MNHNS, CDR2 SASEGT. V was pared by 5 bases and J by 8 bases, with 12 bases between. The CDR3 is CASSSDIRGYTF. In DNA form, the CDR3 reads TGTGCCAGCAGTTCGGACATTCGCGGCTACACCTTC.

This clone came up a few times. The chain combines TRBV7-9 with TRBJ1-1; TRBD1 is a possible D gene (6 bases). Germline V CDR1 and CDR2: SEHNR, FQNEAQ (reference sequence). This CDR3 has 11 amino acids. With 1 base removed from V and 11 bases from J, the gap between germline ends came to 8 bases. The CDR3, as DNA: TGTGCCAGCAGCTTAGGGACAGAGGCTTTCTTT. Protein: CASSLGTEAFF. The full variable domain, with the rest looked up from reference TRBV7-9 and TRBJ1-1, is DTGVSQNPRHKITKRGQNVTFRCDPISEHNRLYWYRQTLGQGPEFLTYFQNEAQLEKSRLLSDRFSAERPKGSFSTLEIQRTEQGDSAMYLCASSLGTEAFFGQGTRLTVV.

The chain employs TRBV9 and TRBJ2-3, with TRBD1 identical over 7 bases. This CDR3 contains 15 residues. CDR1 is SGDLS and CDR2 is YYNGEE in the germline V gene. V lost 3 bases, J lost 2 bases, and 6 bases stayed unmatched. The CDR3 is CASSASTGNTDTQYF. CDR3 sequence (DNA): TGTGCCAGCAGCGCGTCGACAGGGAACACAGATACGCAGTATTTT.

For this clone: The same CDR3 is also encoded by other DNA sequences in this sample. This chain links TRBV5-4 with TRBJ2-5; 7 bases are a match to TRBD1. Per germline, CDR1 SGHNT and CDR2 YYREEE (reference sequence). The CDR3 length is 14 residues. With V trimmed by 4 bases and J by 1 base, 4 bases remained unmatched. The CDR3 DNA reads as TGTGCCAGCAGCCTCCGGGACAGCCAAGAGACCCAGTACTTC. Protein: CASSLRDSQETQYF. Variable domain in full (rest from reference TRBV5-4 and TRBJ2-5): ETGVTQSPTHLIKTRGQQVTLRCSSQSGHNTVSWYQQALGQGPQFIFQYYREEENGRGNFPPRFSGLQFPNYSSELNVNALELDDSALYLCASSLRDSQETQYFGPGTRLLVL.

J is TRBJ2-7 and V is TRBV27; D is possibly TRBD1 (5 bases). The CDR3 is made up of 11 amino acids. V was pared by 6 bases and J by 6 bases, with 9 bases between. Per germline, CDR1 MNHEY and CDR2 SMNVEV (reference sequence). CDR3: CASSLGAEQYF. DNA of the CDR3: TGTGCCAGCAGCCTAGGGGCCGAGCAGTACTTC.

Comment on this clone: Other nucleotide sequences in the sample specify the same CDR3. This chain connects TRBV7-9 to TRBJ1-1; TRBD1 matches 7 bases. The germline gives CDR1 SEHNR, CDR2 FQNEAQ (reference sequence). V trimming: 1 base; J trimming: 3 bases; junction bases outside the gene matches: 2. The CDR3 contains 14 residues. CDR3 protein: CASSLVGGDTEAFF. The CDR3 DNA is TGTGCCAGCAGCTTAGTAGGGGGCGACACTGAAGCTTTCTTT.

In its sample, this clone was seen a few times. This chain uses TRBV5-1 with TRBJ2-5; TRBD2 agrees at 11 bases. Germline CDR1 reads SGHRS; CDR2 reads YFSETQ. This CDR3 spans 17 amino acids. The junction had 6 bases not matched to a gene; V was cut back by 1 base and J by 1 base. CDR3 in amino acids: CASSLLGLAGGQETQYF. In DNA form, the CDR3 reads TGCGCCAGCAGCTTGTTGGGTCTAGCGGGGGGCCAAGAGACCCAGTACTTC.

The genes are TRBV19 and TRBJ2-1, with D possibly matching TRBD2 (6 bases). The CDR3 has 15 amino acids. Trimming stripped 5 bases from V and 7 bases from J, with 18 bases between. In germline, CDR1 is LNHDA, CDR2 SQIVND (reference sequence). The CDR3 sequence: CASSSGLAGGNEQFF. In nucleotides, the CDR3 is TGTGCCAGTAGTTCCGGACTCGCCGGAGGGAATGAGCAGTTCTTC.

The gene calls are TRBV5-1 and TRBJ2-1; 10 bases are a match to TRBD1. Trimming at V came to 0 bases and at J to 9 bases, leaving 9 bases not matched to a gene. This CDR3 has 16 residues. From germline, CDR1 is SGHRS and CDR2 YFSETQ. The CDR3: CASSLGRQGARGEQFF. CDR3 nucleotides: TGCGCCAGCAGCTTGGGGCGACAGGGGGCCCGAGGTGAGCAGTTCTTC.

This clone was seen a handful of times. The genes are TRBV25-1 and TRBJ2-5; D perhaps matches TRBD2 (6 bases). The CDR3 covers 13 residues. Trimming left V 7 bases short and J 5 bases short, with 14 bases between. Germline CDR1 is MGHDK and CDR2 is SYGVNS. As DNA, the CDR3 is TGTGCCAGCACCCGGGGAGGACCGGAGACCCAGTACTTC. Protein sequence: CASTRGGPETQYF.

This rearrangement joins TRBV4-1 to TRBJ1-2, with D hard to call. Germline assignment: CDR1 MGHRA and CDR2 YSYEKL. V lost 0 bases to trimming and J lost 11 bases, with 13 bases between them. CDR3 length: 13 residues. CDR3 in DNA: TGCGCCAGCAGCCAAGACGGCGGGCGGAGGTACACCTTC. Its protein is CASSQDGGRRYTF.

Concerning this clone itself: This specimen includes other DNA sequences encoding the same CDR3. The rearrangement joins TRBV7-2 to TRBJ2-5, with a possible D match to TRBD1 (5 bases). The V gene's germline CDR1 is SGHTA and CDR2 FQGNSA. This CDR3 region has 13 residues. The germline V and J ends were trimmed by 1 base and 3 bases, with 6 bases remaining between them. The CDR3, as DNA: TGTGCCAGCAGCTTAGTCAGGGAAGAGACCCAGTACTTC. Its protein product is CASSLVREETQYF.

This clone was observed a few times. The chain has TRBV6-1 and TRBJ2-7, with 9 bases lining up with TRBD2. Germline V gene data show CDR1 as MNHNS and CDR2 as SASEGT. This CDR3 has 14 residues. The J segment lost 6 bases and the V segment lost 4 bases, leaving 7 bases of the junction unmatched. This chain's CDR3 is CASSVEREVIEQYF. Written as DNA, the CDR3 is TGTGCCAGCAGTGTGGAGCGGGAGGTGATCGAGCAGTACTTC.

This clone was observed a few times. Here the CDR3 reads CASSLSGTGDEKLFF. CDR3 bases: TGTGCCAGCAGCTTGTCCGGGACAGGGGATGAAAAACTGTTTTTT. The rearrangement links TRBV7-2 to TRBJ1-4; 10 bases agree with TRBD1. Unmatched junction bases numbered 4, after V lost 3 bases and J lost 6 bases. Germline V CDR1 and CDR2: SGHTA, FQGNSA. The CDR3 contains 15 residues.

The rearrangement links TRBV2 to TRBJ2-5, with 14 positions matching TRBD2. The CDR3 totals 15 residues. Germline CDR1 SNHLY, CDR2 FYNNEI. After removal of 8 bases from V and 4 bases from J, the junction contained 6 bases not matched to a gene. The CDR3: CASGGTSGSGETQYF. The CDR3 bases are TGTGCCAGCGGGGGGACTAGCGGGAGTGGAGAGACCCAGTACTTC.

This clone was seen more than once but under ten times. The chain uses TRBV5-1 and TRBJ1-2; possible D gene TRBD1, 5 bases. The V and J ends lost 0 bases and 8 bases respectively, with 17 bases between them. Germline CDR1 SGHRS, CDR2 YFSETQ. The CDR3 spans 15 residues. The CDR3 DNA follows: TGCGCCAGCAGCTTGGGGACACCGGTGAATGCGGGCTACACCTTC. This codes for CASSLGTPVNAGYTF.

Comments on this clone: The sample contains more than one DNA sequence encoding this CDR3. This chain joins TRBV15 and TRBJ2-7, with a possible D match to TRBD2 (6 bases). The germline V gene encodes CDR1 LNHNV and CDR2 YYDKDF (reference sequence). This CDR3 contains 14 residues. Trimming took off 1 base at V and 2 bases at J, with 9 bases between the two ends. As DNA, the CDR3 is TGTGCCACCAGCAGAGTCGGGGGTCCCTACGAGCAGTACTTC. Translated: CATSRVGGPYEQYF.

The chain uses TRBV4-2 and TRBJ2-1, with TRBD1 identical over 8 bases. Trimming took 4 bases from V and 5 from J; bases not matched to a gene: 1. CDR1 and CDR2 (germline): LGHNA, YNFKEQ. The CDR3 length is 13 residues. CDR3 DNA: TGTGCCAGCAGCCGGACAGGGAACAATGAGCAGTTCTTC. Translation gives CASSRTGNNEQFF.

The CDR3 sequence: CASSLLQSYGYTF. The DNA of the CDR3 is TGTGCCAGCAGTTTGTTACAGAGCTATGGCTACACCTTC. This chain links TRBV28 with TRBJ1-2; D is unclear. Germline V lookup: CDR1 MDHEN, CDR2 SYDVKM. The CDR3 is made up of 13 amino acids. V lost 3 bases and J 4 bases, leaving 9 bases between the germline ends.

This chain links TRBV18 with TRBJ2-1; TRBD2 might be the D (6 bases). The V end lost 1 base, the J end lost 0 bases, and 7 bases lay between the germline ends. This CDR3 has 15 amino acids. In germline, CDR1 is KGHSH, CDR2 LQKENI. This chain's CDR3 is CASSPQGGSYNEQFF. Here the CDR3 DNA reads TGTGCCAGCTCACCACAGGGAGGCTCCTACAATGAGCAGTTCTTC.

The genes are TRBV9 and TRBJ2-3; D is possibly TRBD2 (5 bases). Germline V lookup: CDR1 SGDLS, CDR2 YYNGEE. The CDR3 consists of 15 residues. V lost 0 bases to trimming and J lost 1 base, with 9 bases between them. CDR3 amino acids: CASSVAFSGTDTQYF. In nucleotides, the CDR3 is TGTGCCAGCAGCGTAGCTTTTAGCGGCACAGATACGCAGTATTTT.